This T cell receptor (beta chain) is from a study of circulating and synovial CD4+ cells in juvenile arthritis (dated by TCRdb to about 2014). Broadly, across the study: TCRbeta CDR3 repertoires of circulating HLA-DR+ CD4 T cells, bulk blood CD4 T cells and synovial CD4 T cells were compared within each patient. Repertoire sequencing aimed to confirm that a circulating synovial-like CD4 T cell subset was enriched in synovial clonotypes.

With regard to this clone: No antigen is known for it. Base-call qualities are not available, and no considerably larger clone is one nucleotide away.

The sequenced samples came from patients who had active juvenile idiopathic arthritis. Right after thawing, the cells went straight into sorting, and Live/Dead Fixable Near-IR Stain was used to exclude dead cells. CDR1 and CDR2 (SGHRS, YFSETQ) derive from the germline V gene. Trimming removed 4 bases from V and 4 bases from J, leaving 20 bases between the germline ends. The cysteine opens and the phenylalanine closes a CDR3 of 16 amino acids. Kept here is only the CDR3 DNA, which spans 48 bases and is read in frame from base 1. Findings and caveats that apply to the study as a whole: Circulating pathogenic-like lymphocytes were found to cluster with synovial T cells, and a substantially higher fraction of CDR3 sequences was shared with synovium by circulating pathogenic-like lymphocytes than by bulk blood. CPL and bulk blood CD4 samples differed in T cell genome counts by at least an order of magnitude, so sample-size effects were addressed. Synovial and circulating pathogenic-like lymphocyte repertoires were less diverse than bulk blood CD4 repertoires, and some CPL samples were as oligoclonal as synovium. Traditional Vbeta family usage analysis did not detect the difference between circulating pathogenic-like lymphocytes and bulk blood T cells. Overlap with synovium increased with sequencing depth, so measured shared-clonotype fractions likely underestimated the full repertoire overlap.

The library came from the immunoSEQ multiplex PCR assay. TCRbeta CDR3 sequencing was performed as a commercial service by an external provider. In the source study's methods: The analyses used productive nucleotide sequences together with amino acid sequences obtained by in silico translation. Diversity was measured as Renyi entropy over a range of alpha values, and the median of 200 repeated subsamples was taken to equalise sample size. Pairwise repertoire distance was calculated as one minus the Chao-modified Jaccard index to correct for under-sampling and was used for clustering. Frequency-weighted overlap with synovial clonotypes was calculated across 200 sample sizes, using 200 draws without replacement for each, and the value reported was the one at the size of the smaller sample. TCRdb mirrors the immuneACCESS table, restricted to in-frame sequences. Some clones are absent from its copies; in checked studies, under half trace to an unresolved V gene, and the reason for the others is unknown. The D gene and trimming were derived from the DNA, and the V and J assignments and clone size from that table. This sample is represented by 30,000 to 40,000 clones; about 95% of them were singletons. The top ten clonotypes cover roughly 0.69% of the sample.

The sample was CD4+ T cells from blood. The sequence derives from a human donor with juvenile idiopathic arthritis. The V gene is TRBV5-1 and the J gene is TRBJ1-2; a tentative D call is TRBD1 (5 bases match). Here is the DNA: TGCGCCAGCAGCCGCCTATCAGGGAGGTCCGTCTATGGCTACACCTTC. Its protein is CASSRLSGRSVYGYTF.